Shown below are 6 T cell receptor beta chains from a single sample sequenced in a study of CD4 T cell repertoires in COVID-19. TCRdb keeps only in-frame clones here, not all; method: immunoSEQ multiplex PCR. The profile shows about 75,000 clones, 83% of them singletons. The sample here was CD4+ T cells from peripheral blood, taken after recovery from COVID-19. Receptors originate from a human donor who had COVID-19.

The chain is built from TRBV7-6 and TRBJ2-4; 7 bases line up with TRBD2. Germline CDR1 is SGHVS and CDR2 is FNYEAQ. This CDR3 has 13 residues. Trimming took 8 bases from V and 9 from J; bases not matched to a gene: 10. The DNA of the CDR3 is TGTGCCAGCGGCAGCGGGGCCGGGGGCATTCAGTACTTC. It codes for CASGSGAGGIQYF.

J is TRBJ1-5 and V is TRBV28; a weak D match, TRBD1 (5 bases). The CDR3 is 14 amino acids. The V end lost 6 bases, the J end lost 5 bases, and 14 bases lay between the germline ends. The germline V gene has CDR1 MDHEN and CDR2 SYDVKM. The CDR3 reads CASSPVEGYQPQHF. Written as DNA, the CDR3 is TGTGCCAGCAGCCCTGTGGAGGGGTATCAGCCCCAGCATTTT.

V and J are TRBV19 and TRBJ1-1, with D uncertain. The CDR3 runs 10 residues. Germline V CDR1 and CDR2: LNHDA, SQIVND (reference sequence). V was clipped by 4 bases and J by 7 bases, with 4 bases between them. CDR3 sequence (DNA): TGTGCCAGTAGTAGAGGTGAAGCTTTCTTT. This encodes CASSRGEAFF.

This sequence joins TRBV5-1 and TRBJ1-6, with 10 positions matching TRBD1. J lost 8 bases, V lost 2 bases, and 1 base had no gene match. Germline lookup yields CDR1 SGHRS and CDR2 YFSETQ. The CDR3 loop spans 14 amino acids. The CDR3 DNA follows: TGCGCCAGCAGCTTCGGACAGGGGGATTCACCCCTCCACTTT. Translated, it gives CASSFGQGDSPLHF.

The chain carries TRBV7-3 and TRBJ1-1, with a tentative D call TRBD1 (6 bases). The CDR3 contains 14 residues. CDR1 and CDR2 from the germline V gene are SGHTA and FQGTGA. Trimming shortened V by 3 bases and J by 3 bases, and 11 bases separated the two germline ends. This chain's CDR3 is CASSLGAGDTEAFF. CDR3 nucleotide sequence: TGTGCCAGCAGCTTGGGGGCCGGAGACACTGAAGCTTTCTTT.

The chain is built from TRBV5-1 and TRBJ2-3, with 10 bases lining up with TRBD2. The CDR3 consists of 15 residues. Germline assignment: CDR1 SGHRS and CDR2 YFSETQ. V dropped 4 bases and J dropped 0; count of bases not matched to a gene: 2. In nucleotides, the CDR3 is TGCGCCAGCAGCCTAGCGGGAGCCAGCACAGATACGCAGTATTTT. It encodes CASSLAGASTDTQYF.